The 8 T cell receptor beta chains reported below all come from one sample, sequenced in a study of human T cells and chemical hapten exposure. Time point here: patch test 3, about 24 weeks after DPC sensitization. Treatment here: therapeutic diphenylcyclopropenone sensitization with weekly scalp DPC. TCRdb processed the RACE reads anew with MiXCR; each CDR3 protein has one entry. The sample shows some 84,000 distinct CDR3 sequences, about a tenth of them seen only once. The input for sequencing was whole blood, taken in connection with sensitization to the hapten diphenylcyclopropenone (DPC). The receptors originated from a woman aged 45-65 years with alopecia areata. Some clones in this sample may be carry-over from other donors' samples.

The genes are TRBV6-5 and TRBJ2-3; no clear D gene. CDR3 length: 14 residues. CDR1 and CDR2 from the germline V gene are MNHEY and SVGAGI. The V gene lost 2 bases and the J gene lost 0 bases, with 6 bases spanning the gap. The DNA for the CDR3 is TGTGCCAGCAGTTACGGGATTAGCACAGATACGCAGTATTTT. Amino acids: CASSYGISTDTQYF.

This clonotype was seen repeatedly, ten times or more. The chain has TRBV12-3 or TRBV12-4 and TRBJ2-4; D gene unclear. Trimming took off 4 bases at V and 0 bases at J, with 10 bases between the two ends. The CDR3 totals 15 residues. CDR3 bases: TGTGCCAGCAGTTCTCAAAATCTAGCCAAAAACATTCAGTACTTC. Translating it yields CASSSQNLAKNIQYF.

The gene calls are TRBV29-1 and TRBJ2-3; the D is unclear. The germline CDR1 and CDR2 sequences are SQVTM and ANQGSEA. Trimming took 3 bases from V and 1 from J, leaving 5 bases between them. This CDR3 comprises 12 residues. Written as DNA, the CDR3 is TGCAGCGTTGATGTCGGCACAGATACGCAGTATTTT. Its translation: CSVDVGTDTQYF.

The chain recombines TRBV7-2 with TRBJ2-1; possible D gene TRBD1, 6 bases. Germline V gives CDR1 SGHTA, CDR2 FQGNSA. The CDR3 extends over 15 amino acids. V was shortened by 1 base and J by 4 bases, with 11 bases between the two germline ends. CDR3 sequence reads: CASSLDAGVYNEQFF. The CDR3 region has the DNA TGTGCCAGCAGCTTAGATGCAGGGGTTTACAATGAGCAGTTCTTC.

The CDR3 region has the DNA TGTGCCAGCAGCCTCCCCGGGACAGATTGGAATTCACCCCTCCACTTT. Protein sequence: CASSLPGTDWNSPLHF. The V gene is TRBV28, the J gene TRBJ1-6; 7 bases are shared with TRBD1. Germline lookup yields CDR1 MDHEN and CDR2 SYDVKM. The CDR3 length is 16 residues. Losses at the gene ends were 6 bases for V and 7 bases for J; bases not matched to a gene: 12. Full variable domain (missing parts from reference TRBV28 and TRBJ1-6): DVKVTQSSRYLVKRTGEKVFLECVQDMDHENMFWYRQDPGLGLRLIYFSYDVKMKEKGDIPEGYSVSREKKERFSLILESASTNQTSMYLCASSLPGTDWNSPLHFGNGTRLTVT.

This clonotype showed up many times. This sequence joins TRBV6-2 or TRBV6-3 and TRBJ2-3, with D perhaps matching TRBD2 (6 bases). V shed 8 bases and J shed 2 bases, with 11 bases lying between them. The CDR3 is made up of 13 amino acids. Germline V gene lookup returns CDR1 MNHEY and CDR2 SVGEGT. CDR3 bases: TGTGCCAGCGCTCCGGGGGTCACAGATACGCAGTATTTT. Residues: CASAPGVTDTQYF.

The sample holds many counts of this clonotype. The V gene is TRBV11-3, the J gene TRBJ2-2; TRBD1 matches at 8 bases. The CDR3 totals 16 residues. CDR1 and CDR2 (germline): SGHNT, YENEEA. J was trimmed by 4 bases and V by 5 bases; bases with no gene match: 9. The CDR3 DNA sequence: TGTGCCAGCAGCCCACCTGGGACAGGAAGCACCGGGGAGCTGTTTTTT. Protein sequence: CASSPPGTGSTGELFF.

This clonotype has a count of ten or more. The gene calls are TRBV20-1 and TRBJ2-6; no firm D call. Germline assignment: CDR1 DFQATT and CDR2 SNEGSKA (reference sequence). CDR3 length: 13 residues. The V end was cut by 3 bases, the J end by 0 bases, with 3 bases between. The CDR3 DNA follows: TGCAGTGCTAGCGGCTCTGGGGCCAACGTCCTGACTTTC. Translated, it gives CSASGSGANVLTF.